This T cell receptor (beta chain) was profiled in a study of spatial heterogeneity in lung cancer. Study at large: Combinations of a unique TCR and a UMI were tallied in raw reads, and on average each appeared more than ten times. Notes on the study in general: Blood showed ubiquitous tumor TCRs more often at resection than at routine follow-up.

This clonotype was seen a few times. Its antigen is not identified. The germline CDR1 and CDR2 sequences are SGDLS and YYNGEE. Trimming shortened V by 4 bases and J by 1 base, and 14 bases separated the two germline ends. The CDR3 length is 15 residues. A distinct unique molecular identifier was carried by each TCR cDNA molecule. TCRdb fed the 5' RACE reads into MiXCR, producing one record per CDR3 protein. Seen here are roughly 14,000 distinct CDR3 sequences, roughly 6% observed once, and the top ten hold about 25%. The time point here: blood at routine non-recurrence follow-up after resection. Tumor, nontumor lung or frozen PBMC supplied whole RNA, sequenced without sorting.

The V and J genes are TRBV9 and TRBJ2-5; D possibly uses TRBD1 or TRBD2 (5 bases each). The specimen was PBMCs, collected at follow-up. The clonotype comes from a male donor with early-stage non-small cell lung cancer. The CDR3 sequence is CASSKGTAPQETQYF. The CDR3 nucleotides read TGTGCCAGCAGCAAAGGGACGGCTCCCCAAGAGACCCAGTACTTC.